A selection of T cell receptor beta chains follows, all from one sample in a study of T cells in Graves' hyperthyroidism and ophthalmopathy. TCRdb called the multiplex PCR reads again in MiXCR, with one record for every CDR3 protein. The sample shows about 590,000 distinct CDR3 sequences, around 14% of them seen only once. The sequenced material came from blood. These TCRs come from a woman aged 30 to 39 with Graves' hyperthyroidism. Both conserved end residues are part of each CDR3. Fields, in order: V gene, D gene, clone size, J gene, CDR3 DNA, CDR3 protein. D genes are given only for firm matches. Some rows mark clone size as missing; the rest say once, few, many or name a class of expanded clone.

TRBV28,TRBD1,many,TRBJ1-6,TGTGCCAGCAGTCGAACAGGGGTGGGGTCACCCCTCCACTTT,CASSRTGVGSPLHF
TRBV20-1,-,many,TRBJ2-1,TGCAGTGCTAGAGATGGAGGGGGTAGCGGCAATGAGCAGTTCTTC,CSARDGGGSGNEQFF
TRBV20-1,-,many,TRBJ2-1,TGCAGTGCTAGCACAGAACAGGAACTTTACAATGAGCAGTTCTTC,CSASTEQELYNEQFF
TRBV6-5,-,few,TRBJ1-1,TGTGCCAGCAGTTACTCGCGCGACAGGCCTAACACTGAAGCTTTCTTT,CASSYSRDRPNTEAFF
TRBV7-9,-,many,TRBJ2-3,TGTGCCAGCAGCTCTACAGGGACATCAGATACGCAGTATTTT,CASSSTGTSDTQYF
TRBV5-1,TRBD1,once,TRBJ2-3,TGCGCCAGCAGACAACAGGGGGCCCCTAGCACAGATACGCAGTATTTT,CASRQQGAPSTDTQYF
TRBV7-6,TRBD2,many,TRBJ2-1,TGTGCCAGCAGCTCCGGGACTAGCGGTGAGCAGTTCTTC,CASSSGTSGEQFF
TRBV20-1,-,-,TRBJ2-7,TGCAGTGCTAGAGCTAATTACGAGCAGTACTTC,CSARANYEQYF
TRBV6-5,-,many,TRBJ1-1,TGTGCCAGCAGTTACGATTCGGGGCTCCCCACTGAAGCTTTCTTT,CASSYDSGLPTEAFF
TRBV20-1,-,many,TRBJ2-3,TGCAGTGGCAGCGCAGATACTAGCACAGATACGCAGTATTTT,CSGSADTSTDTQYF
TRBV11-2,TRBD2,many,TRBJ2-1,TGTGCCAGCAGCTTTGGTCGGGGGGGGGTCAATGAGCAGTTCTTC,CASSFGRGGVNEQFF
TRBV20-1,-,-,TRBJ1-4,TGCAGTGCTCAGACCCCCCGGGAGCCTGAAAAACTGTTTTTT,CSAQTPREPEKLFF
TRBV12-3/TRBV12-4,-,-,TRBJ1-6,TGTGCCAGCAGTTCGGACTTACGGAATTCACCCCTCCACTTT,CASSSDLRNSPLHF
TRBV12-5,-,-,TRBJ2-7,TGTGCTAGTGGGAATGGTAGGATCTACGAGCAGTACTTC,CASGNGRIYEQYF
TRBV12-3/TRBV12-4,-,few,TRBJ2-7,TGTGCCAGCAGTTTATCTTTAGGGGTCTACGGGCAGTACTTC,CASSLSLGVYGQYF
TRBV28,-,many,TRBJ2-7,TGTGCTAGCGCGGCGGGCTACGAGCAGTACTTC,CASAAGYEQYF
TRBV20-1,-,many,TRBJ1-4,TGCAGTGCTCGATTTGGGGGCGGAAAAAAACTGTTTTTT,CSARFGGGKKLFF
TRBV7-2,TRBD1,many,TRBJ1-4,TGTGCCAGCAGCTTAATGACAGGGGGTTCGGAAAAACTGTTTTTT,CASSLMTGGSEKLFF